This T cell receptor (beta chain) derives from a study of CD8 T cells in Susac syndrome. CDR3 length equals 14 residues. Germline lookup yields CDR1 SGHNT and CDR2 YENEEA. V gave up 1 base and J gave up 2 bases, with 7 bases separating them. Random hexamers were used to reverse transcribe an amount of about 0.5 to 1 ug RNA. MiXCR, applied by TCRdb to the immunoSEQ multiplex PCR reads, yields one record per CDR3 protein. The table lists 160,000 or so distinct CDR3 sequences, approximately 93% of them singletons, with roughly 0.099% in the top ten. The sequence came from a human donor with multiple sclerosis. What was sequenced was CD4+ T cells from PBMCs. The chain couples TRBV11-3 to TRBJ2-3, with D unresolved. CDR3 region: CASSLGAATDTQYF. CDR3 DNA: TGTGCCAGCAGCTTAGGCGCCGCCACAGATACGCAGTATTTT.